Listed here is a single TCR beta chain. This clonotype was counted at least ten times. Its antigen has not been determined. Qualities for individual bases were not recorded, and no much larger clone is one base off. The data belong to a study of response to subunit inactivated influenza vaccine (dated by TCRdb to between 2018 and 2020). In the study overall: Deep quantitative profiling of the T cell receptor repertoire was used in the study to follow responses to a trivalent subunit inactivated influenza vaccine.

The receptor library was made with RT-PCR. Reads for this sample came from an Illumina HiSeq 2500. TCRdb took the public reads, trimmed them with fastp at Q25, ran MiXCR for clone calling and kept in-frame beta chains. Identical CDR3 protein sequences are pooled into one entry, listed with their most common genes and DNA. The sample table contains hundreds of thousands of distinct CDR3 sequences; only one count was recorded for approximately 17% of them. The biggest ten clones account for approximately 10% of the sample. The germline V gene sets CDR1 to MGHRA and CDR2 to YSYEKL. From its cysteine to its phenylalanine, the CDR3 spans 17 amino acids. Of all the DNA, just the CDR3 is kept, 51 bases in frame from base 1. Between the V and J ends, shortened by 1 base and 7 bases respectively, the junction contains 20 bases. Summary of the overall study and its limitations: The authors suggested that each seasonal influenza vaccination may recruit only a limited number of new T cells.

In this chain, TRBV4-1 is recombined with TRBJ2-1; confidence is insufficient to name the D gene. The origin of this receptor is a man in his fifties who received an inactivated influenza vaccine. Donor details come from another sample of the same person, matched by shared clones. This sample comprised PBMCs from blood, obtained more than 4 days after vaccination. CDR3 reads: CASSQVVPIVVGNEQFF. The nucleotide sequence is given as TGCGCCAGCAGCCAAGTAGTGCCTATAGTGGTCGGGAATGAGCAGTTCTTC.